This T cell receptor beta chain was obtained from a study of cytomegalovirus exposure and HLA in healthy donors. Study outcomes and limitations: Most of the TCR beta V segments (in an earlier analysis) were productive either about 87% or about 30% of the time.

After removal of 5 bases from V and 7 bases from J, the junction contained 6 bases not matched to a gene. The CDR3 is 15 amino acids. Germline V lookup: CDR1 MNHNS, CDR2 SASEGT. PCR employed 60 Vbeta and 13 Jbeta primers. The method was immunoSEQ multiplex PCR; TCRdb's version includes in-frame clones alone and lacks a portion of them. The sample has about 150,000 clones; 75% to 80% are singletons. With regard to this clone: The target antigen is unknown.

The chain joins TRBV6-1 to TRBJ2-1, with 12 positions matching TRBD2. The sample comprised PBMCs. The receptor's source is a woman aged 25 to 39 in good health and CMV-seronegative. The CDR3: CASSPRTSGANEQFF. The CDR3 DNA is TGTGCCAGCAGTCCCCGGACTAGCGGGGCTAATGAGCAGTTCTTC.